This T cell receptor beta chain is from a study of blood T cell repertoires in COVID-19. Study-wide context: Samples came from the United States, Italy and Spain, spanning acute and convalescent COVID-19. Sample material is recorded as cDNA or gDNA derived from T cells, B-cell-depleted T cells, or PBMCs.

Ages ranged from roughly 18 to 100 years, with residence in under 25 US areas. Self-reported history from a screening survey and questionnaire set each donor's cohort. CDR3 length: 19 residues. Looked up from germline, CDR1 is MDHEN and CDR2 is SYDVKM. The V and J ends lost 6 bases and 4 bases respectively, with 27 bases between them. Only in-frame clones appear in the TCRdb table, and some are missing; sequencing was by immunoSEQ multiplex PCR. This table has roughly 190,000 clones, 65% to 80% appearing once. Source material: PBMCs or T cells enriched from blood (not recorded which). The chain has TRBV28 and TRBJ2-2; perhaps TRBD2 as D (6 bases). The receptor was derived from a woman between 45 and 65 years old with acute COVID-19. The CDR3 DNA sequence: TGTGCCAGCAGGTTTTTACTGGGGGGAATCCCCGATGGCACCGGGGAGCTGTTTTTT. As protein: CASRFLLGGIPDGTGELFF.